What follows are 27 T cell receptor beta chains derived from one specimen sequenced in a study of a mutant IDH1 vaccine in newly diagnosed glioma. Time point: week 35, safety follow-up. In every dose of vaccine, 300 ug of mutant IDH1 20-mer peptide was given alongside topical imiquimod. These TCRs' antigens remain unknown. The table came from immunoSEQ multiplex PCR; TCRdb's copy has only in-frame clones and leaves some out. The data show around 52,000 clones, around 78% seen once. The sample here was PBMCs, taken from a glioma patient whose treatment included an IDH1 peptide vaccine. The receptors stem from a middle-aged man with glioma.

The V and J genes are TRBV15 and TRBJ1-4; a weak D match, TRBD1 (5 bases). The CDR3 sequence is 15 residues long. Germline lookup yields CDR1 LNHNV and CDR2 YYDKDF (reference sequence). Trimming left V 4 bases short and J 5 bases short, with 14 bases between. The DNA for the CDR3 is TGTGCCACCAGCATAACCCAGGGAGGGAATGAAAAACTGTTTTTT. Protein sequence: CATSITQGGNEKLFF.

The chain employs TRBV4-2 and TRBJ2-1; tentative D call: TRBD1 (6 bases). The CDR3 is 15 residues long. Trimming pared 4 bases from V and 8 bases from J, leaving 18 bases between. Germline V gene lookup returns CDR1 LGHNA and CDR2 YNFKEQ. The CDR3 DNA follows: TGTGCCAGCAGCCCAAGTACCAGGGGATCCTATGAGCAGTTCTTC. As protein: CASSPSTRGSYEQFF.

The gene calls are TRBV7-9 and TRBJ2-2, with D tentatively TRBD1 (6 bases). Trimming stripped 7 bases from V and 5 bases from J, with 20 bases between. Germline CDR1 reads SEHNR; CDR2 reads FQNEAQ (reference sequence). The CDR3 is 16 amino acids. The chain's CDR3 is CASIGQSGVRTGELFF. CDR3 nucleotide sequence: TGTGCCAGCATCGGCCAGTCAGGGGTGCGAACCGGGGAGCTGTTTTTT.

CDR3 in DNA: TGTGCCAGCAGCTCCGGGACTAGCGTGCGCTCCTACAATGAGCAGTTCTTC. Its translation is CASSSGTSVRSYNEQFF. The chain is built from TRBV5-8 and TRBJ2-1, with 10 bases aligning to TRBD2. The V segment lost 3 bases and the J segment 0 bases; nucleotides outside the gene matches: 6. This CDR3 region has 17 residues. Per germline, CDR1 SGHTS and CDR2 YDEGEE. Full variable domain (missing parts from reference TRBV5-8 and TRBJ2-1): EAGVTQSPTHLIKTRGQQATLRCSPISGHTSVYWYQQALGLGLQFLLWYDEGEERNRGNFPPRFSGRQFPNYSSELNVNALELEDSALYLCASSSGTSVRSYNEQFFGPGTRLTVL.

The V gene is TRBV5-5, the J gene TRBJ1-2; D ambiguous. Germline V CDR1 and CDR2: SGHKS, YYEKEE (reference sequence). This CDR3 has 13 amino acids. The V end was cut by 4 bases, the J end by 0 bases, with 7 bases between. The CDR3 DNA follows: TGTGCCAGCAGCGTCGGGACTAACTATGGCTACACCTTC. It translates to CASSVGTNYGYTF.

The chain has TRBV5-1 and TRBJ2-2; 11 bases line up with TRBD2. The CDR3 runs to 15 residues. V was pared by 2 bases and J by 6 bases, with 3 bases of the junction left unmatched. Germline-derived CDR1 and CDR2 are SGHRS and YFSETQ. The CDR3 bases are TGCGCCAGCAGCTTTACTAGCGGGAGCCCCGGGGAGCTGTTTTTT. It encodes CASSFTSGSPGELFF.

This chain connects TRBV5-6 to TRBJ2-1, with TRBD2 matching over 10 bases. The CDR3 has 16 residues. Germline trimming cut 4 bases from V and 6 bases from J; bases unmatched to any gene: 10. Per germline, CDR1 SGHDT and CDR2 YYEEEE. CDR3 bases: TGTGCCAGCAGCAGCGGGCTAGCGGGAGTTTCCAATGAGCAGTTCTTC. Translation gives CASSSGLAGVSNEQFF.

This chain links TRBV4-3 with TRBJ1-4; D is uncertain. The CDR3 length is 15 residues. Deletions cut 2 bases from V and 4 bases from J, with 11 bases between. CDR1 LGHNA and CDR2 YSLEER come from the germline V gene. CDR3 DNA: TGCGCCAGCAGCCAATCTCCGGGAGGTAATGAAAAACTGTTTTTT. Its protein product is CASSQSPGGNEKLFF.

The chain recombines TRBV29-1 with TRBJ2-1; no firm D call. This CDR3 spans 11 amino acids. Trimming cost V 7 bases and J 8 bases, with 12 bases left between them. Germline V gives CDR1 SQVTM, CDR2 ANQGSEA. This CDR3 is CSAGISDEQFF. In DNA form, the CDR3 reads TGCAGCGCTGGCATTTCGGATGAGCAGTTCTTC.

The chain is built from TRBV6-1 and TRBJ1-3, with a weak D call TRBD1 (6 bases). The CDR3 length is 15 residues. Germline values: CDR1 MNHNS, CDR2 SASEGT. Trimming cost V 2 bases and J 4 bases, with 12 bases left between them. CDR3 DNA: TGTGCCAGCAGTGAAAGGGGGAGATCGGGAAACACCATATATTTT. Its translation: CASSERGRSGNTIYF.

The chain employs TRBV27 and TRBJ2-1; a weak D match, TRBD2 (5 bases). CDR3 length: 14 residues. Trimming took off 6 bases at V and 5 bases at J, with 14 bases between the two ends. In germline, CDR1 is MNHEY, CDR2 SMNVEV (reference sequence). The CDR3, as DNA: TGTGCCAGCAGGCCGAGCGGAAATAACAATGAGCAGTTCTTC. This translates into CASRPSGNNNEQFF.

J is TRBJ2-3 and V is TRBV10-2; no firm D call. This CDR3 comprises 15 residues. The germline gives CDR1 WSHSY, CDR2 SAAADI. V was shortened by 4 bases and J by 5 bases, with 16 bases between the two germline ends. This CDR3 reads CASSAHLSGKDTQYF. CDR3 DNA sequence: TGCGCCAGCAGTGCCCATTTATCGGGTAAAGATACGCAGTATTTT.

The CDR3 is CASSLGRQISFSYNEQFF. In DNA form, the CDR3 reads TGTGCCAGCAGCTTAGGGCGGCAAATATCCTTCTCCTACAATGAGCAGTTCTTC. The chain employs TRBV7-2 and TRBJ2-1; D remains ambiguous. This CDR3 is built from 18 residues. CDR1 and CDR2 (germline): SGHTA, FQGNSA. Trimming took 1 base from V and 0 from J, leaving 16 bases between them. Full variable domain (rest looked up from reference TRBV7-2 and TRBJ2-1): GAGVSQSPSNKVTEKGKDVELRCDPISGHTALYWYRQSLGQGLEFLIYFQGNSAPDKSGLPSDRFSAERTGGSVSTLTIQRTQQEDSAVYLCASSLGRQISFSYNEQFFGPGTRLTVL.

This clone was picked up one time. This sequence joins TRBV19 and TRBJ1-4, with 8 bases lining up with TRBD1. Germline lookup yields CDR1 LNHDA and CDR2 SQIVND (reference sequence). The CDR3 length is 15 residues. With V trimmed by 9 bases and J by 6 bases, 12 bases remained unmatched. CDR3 loop: CASAGGEVSDEKLFF. CDR3 DNA: TGTGCCAGCGCAGGGGGCGAAGTGTCGGATGAAAAACTGTTTTTT.

The CDR3 DNA sequence: TGTGCCAGCAGCTTGCGACTTACGCCTGCGGCCTACAATGAGCAGTTCTTC. Translating gives CASSLRLTPAAYNEQFF. This rearrangement joins TRBV5-5 to TRBJ2-1, with D hard to call. V was pared by 1 base and J by 2 bases, with 16 bases between. The CDR3 contains 17 residues. CDR1 is SGHKS and CDR2 is YYEKEE in the germline V gene (reference sequence).

V gene TRBV7-8 combines with J gene TRBJ2-1; 14 bases align to TRBD2. Looked up from germline, CDR1 is SGHVS and CDR2 is FQNEAQ. Trimming at V came to 6 bases and at J to 4 bases, leaving 5 bases not matched to a gene. This CDR3 is 16 amino acids long. CDR3 sequence reads: CASSPRTSGGYNEQFF. CDR3 nucleotide sequence: TGTGCCAGCAGTCCCCGGACTAGCGGGGGGTACAATGAGCAGTTCTTC.

The J gene is TRBJ2-1, the V gene TRBV7-2, with a weak D call TRBD2 (6 bases). Germline loops: CDR1 SGHTA, CDR2 FQGNSA. The CDR3 extends over 12 amino acids. V lost 5 bases and J 10 bases, leaving 12 bases between the germline ends. CDR3 nucleotides: TGTGCCAGCAGCCTGTTAGCGGCCGAGCAGTTCTTC. Its protein is CASSLLAAEQFF.

V gene TRBV4-3 combines with J gene TRBJ2-3; TRBD2 matches 9 bases. Germline V gives CDR1 LGHNA, CDR2 YSLEER. This CDR3 contains 15 residues. The V segment lost 5 bases and the J segment 5 bases; nucleotides outside the gene matches: 8. CDR3 DNA sequence: TGCGCCAGCAGCGTCGGGCGGGAGGGCCGAGATACGCAGTATTTT. Encoded protein: CASSVGREGRDTQYF.

The chain is built from TRBV2 and TRBJ1-4; D call uncertain. Looked up from germline, CDR1 is SNHLY and CDR2 is FYNNEI. V lost 5 bases, J lost 7 bases, and 14 bases lay in between. The CDR3 is 14 amino acids. The DNA for the CDR3 is TGTGCCAGCAGTCCCCGGGTACGGGTTGAAAAACTGTTTTTT. Translated: CASSPRVRVEKLFF.

The V gene is TRBV19, the J gene TRBJ1-2, with 7 bases lining up with TRBD1. The ends lost 1 base at V and 8 bases at J; junction bases unmatched: 7. Germline V gives CDR1 LNHDA, CDR2 SQIVND (reference sequence). The CDR3 has 14 amino acids. The CDR3 is CASSIAPTGSGYTF. The DNA of the CDR3 is TGTGCCAGTAGTATAGCCCCGACAGGGTCCGGCTACACCTTC.

The chain is built from TRBV7-8 and TRBJ2-2; D remains ambiguous. The CDR3 is 16 residues long. V lost 5 bases and J 1 base, leaving 14 bases between the germline ends. CDR1 and CDR2 from the germline V gene are SGHVS and FQNEAQ. The CDR3 nucleotides are TGTGCCAGCAGCGCAAAAAGGTCCGGGAACACCGGGGAGCTGTTTTTT. Translation gives CASSAKRSGNTGELFF. Full variable domain (rest looked up from reference TRBV7-8 and TRBJ2-2): GAGVSQSPRYKVAKRGQDVALRCDPISGHVSLFWYQQALGQGPEFLTYFQNEAQLDKSGLPSDRFFAERPEGSVSTLKIQRTQQEDSAVYLCASSAKRSGNTGELFFGEGSRLTVL.

This clone was counted between two and nine times. The J gene is TRBJ1-5, the V gene TRBV9; D is unresolved. The germline gives CDR1 SGDLS, CDR2 YYNGEE. The length of the CDR3 is 14 residues. V lost 2 bases, J lost 3 bases, and 9 bases lay in between. CDR3 sequence reads: CASSVGQYNQPQHF. DNA of the CDR3: TGTGCCAGCAGCGTCGGGCAGTACAATCAGCCCCAGCATTTT.

The chain employs TRBV7-2 and TRBJ2-4; possibly TRBD1 or TRBD2 for D (6 bases each). Germline V lookup: CDR1 SGHTA, CDR2 FQGNSA. The CDR3 runs 17 residues. Trimming left V 6 bases short and J 3 bases short, with 21 bases between. CDR3 sequence: CASSPGARGDYKNIQYF. Written as DNA, the CDR3 is TGTGCCAGCAGTCCAGGGGCTAGGGGGGATTACAAAAACATTCAGTACTTC.

V and J are TRBV6-1 and TRBJ2-2; 9 nucleotides match TRBD1. With 1 base clipped from V and 3 bases from J, the junction kept 6 bases outside the gene matches. This CDR3 contains 17 residues. CDR1 is MNHNS, CDR2 SASEGT, per germline. For the CDR3, the DNA is TGTGCCAGCAGTGAAGAGGGACAGGGCGCGTACACCGGGGAGCTGTTTTTT. Amino acid sequence: CASSEEGQGAYTGELFF.

The J gene is TRBJ1-1, the V gene TRBV7-2; D is possibly TRBD1 (5 bases). The CDR3 is made up of 15 amino acids. Looked up from germline, CDR1 is SGHTA and CDR2 is FQGNSA. V dropped 3 bases and J dropped 1 base, with 12 bases sitting between them. CDR3 bases: TGTGCCAGCAGCTTCTCCGGGACGCAGAACACTGAAGCTTTCTTT. This gives the protein CASSFSGTQNTEAFF.

The rearrangement joins TRBV4-3 to TRBJ2-1, with D perhaps matching TRBD1 (5 bases). This CDR3 region has 15 residues. In germline, CDR1 is LGHNA, CDR2 YSLEER. V shed 4 bases and J shed 6 bases, with 16 bases lying between them. The DNA for the CDR3 is TGCGCCAGCAGCCGAACAGGCCAAACGTCCAATGAGCAGTTCTTC. It yields the protein CASSRTGQTSNEQFF.

The rearrangement joins TRBV4-1 to TRBJ2-5; the match to TRBD2 covers 8 bases. The ends lost 4 bases at V and 5 bases at J; junction bases unmatched: 18. This CDR3 is 18 amino acids long. The germline V gene has CDR1 MGHRA and CDR2 YSYEKL. CDR3 nucleotide sequence: TGCGCCAGCAGCCCCCTCGTGGCGGGAGGCCATGCTCGGGAGACCCAGTACTTC. Translated: CASSPLVAGGHARETQYF.